A single sample gave rise to the 20 T cell receptor beta chains below, sequenced in a study of T cells in Graves' hyperthyroidism and ophthalmopathy (dated by TCRdb to between 2017 and 2020). Libraries were built with multiplex PCR. TCRdb shows the sequencer as Illumina HiSeq 2000. The TCR beta CDR3 regions were amplified from the RNA transcripts. The TCR CDR3 was subjected to a first round of RT-PCR using the HTBI primer set and the Qiagen OneStep RT-PCR kit. TCRdb trimmed public reads at Q25 via fastp, called clones via MiXCR and kept in-frame beta chains. Every entry covers one CDR3 protein and lists the most common genes and DNA from its rows. The sample data list about 540,000 distinct CDR3 sequences, and roughly 50% of these were observed just once. Of the sample, 7.5% to 8.5% falls within the top ten clones. Sample: peripheral blood or thyroid tissue (not recorded which). These receptor sequences come from a woman aged 18-35 years with Graves' hyperthyroidism.

CDR3 in amino acids: CSVGGAIQETQYF. In nucleotides, the CDR3 is TGCAGCGTTGGGGGGGCAATACAAGAGACCCAGTACTTC. The chain is built from TRBV29-1 and TRBJ2-5; the D gene could be TRBD1 or TRBD2 (6 bases each). The germline CDR1 and CDR2 sequences are SQVTM and ANQGSEA. V was cut by 4 bases and J by 2 bases, with 11 bases left in between. There are 13 residues in the CDR3.

This clonotype has a count of ten or more. This rearrangement joins TRBV6-5 to TRBJ1-6; D remains unclear. CDR1 and CDR2 (germline): MNHEY, SVGAGI. The V and J ends lost 0 bases and 8 bases respectively, with 17 bases between them. The CDR3 extends over 17 amino acids. CDR3 sequence reads: CASSYSTWGSVYSPLHF. Written as DNA, the CDR3 is TGTGCCAGCAGTTACTCGACCTGGGGATCGGTTTATTCACCCCTCCACTTT.

This clonotype was recorded many times. The chain links TRBV10-2 to TRBJ2-5; 8 nucleotides match TRBD2. With 6 bases clipped from V and 4 bases from J, the junction kept 7 bases outside the gene matches. Germline V lookup: CDR1 WSHSY, CDR2 SAAADI. The length of the CDR3 is 14 residues. The DNA of the CDR3 is TGCGCCAGCAGAAGAGCGGGAGCGGGAGAGACCCAGTACTTC. Encoded protein: CASRRAGAGETQYF.

The rearrangement joins TRBV6-5 to TRBJ1-2; the match to TRBD1 covers 7 bases. Germline V lookup: CDR1 MNHEY, CDR2 SVGAGI. This CDR3 region has 15 residues. V trimming: 0 bases; J trimming: 3 bases; junction bases outside the gene matches: 4. CDR3: CASSYSRGQDYGYTF. The CDR3 nucleotides are TGTGCCAGCAGTTACTCGAGAGGACAGGACTATGGCTACACCTTC.

The table lists this clonotype with many counts. The chain joins TRBV19 to TRBJ1-5, with a possible D match to TRBD1 (5 bases). CDR3 size: 15 residues. Germline V gene data show CDR1 as LNHDA and CDR2 as SQIVND (reference sequence). Trimming took off 3 bases at V and 2 bases at J, with 11 bases between the two ends. CDR3 residues: CASSIGQGGNQPQHF. The CDR3 coding sequence is TGTGCCAGTAGTATTGGCCAGGGAGGCAATCAGCCCCAGCATTTT.

This clonotype was counted a single time. The genes are TRBV5-1 and TRBJ1-2; D gene uncertain. Germline V CDR1 and CDR2: SGHRS, YFSETQ. The V end lost 0 bases, the J end lost 9 bases, and 6 bases lay between the germline ends. The CDR3 contains 11 residues. CDR3 loop: CASSLDGSYTF. CDR3 sequence (DNA): TGCGCCAGCAGCTTGGACGGGAGCTACACCTTC.

This clonotype was picked up many times. This rearrangement joins TRBV27 to TRBJ1-6; TRBD1 matches at 7 bases. Germline V gene sequence: CDR1 MNHEY, CDR2 SMNVEV (reference sequence). V lost 7 bases and J lost 7; bases outside the gene matches: 7. The CDR3 runs to 14 residues. This chain's CDR3 is CASTSATGNSPLHF. CDR3 nucleotide sequence: TGTGCCAGCACGAGCGCGACAGGGAATTCACCCCTCCACTTT.

This sequence joins TRBV7-2 and TRBJ2-1; a weak D match, TRBD2 (5 bases). Germline V gives CDR1 SGHTA, CDR2 FQGNSA. This CDR3 spans 15 amino acids. V was shortened by 5 bases and J by 1 base, with 12 bases between the two germline ends. The chain's CDR3 is CASSPRSGSYNEQFF. CDR3 DNA sequence: TGTGCCAGCAGCCCTAGAAGCGGTTCCTACAATGAGCAGTTCTTC.

The V call is TRBV19, the J call TRBJ1-2; 7 positions agree with TRBD1. CDR1 is LNHDA, CDR2 SQIVND, per germline (reference sequence). V shed 9 bases, J shed 0 bases, and the junction held 10 bases outside the gene matches. The CDR3 contains 15 residues. The CDR3 region is CASRDGDSSNYGYTF. Here the CDR3 DNA reads TGTGCCAGCAGAGATGGGGACAGTTCTAACTATGGCTACACCTTC.

This clonotype has a count of ten or more. The V gene is TRBV2, the J gene TRBJ1-1, with D possibly matching TRBD1 (5 bases). There are 12 residues in the CDR3. Deletions cut 1 base from V and 11 bases from J, with 11 bases between. In germline, CDR1 is SNHLY, CDR2 FYNNEI. The CDR3 DNA reads TGTGCCAGCAGTGAAGAGGGGAGGTTTGCTTTCTTT. Translating gives CASSEEGRFAFF. The whole variable domain, filled in from reference TRBV2 and TRBJ1-1, reads EPEVTQTPSHQVTQMGQEVILRCVPISNHLYFYWYRQILGQKVEFLVSFYNNEISEKSEIFDDQFSVERPDGSNFTLKIRSTKLEDSAMYFCASSEEGRFAFFGQGTRLTVV.

The rearrangement uses TRBV12-3 or TRBV12-4 and TRBJ1-4; 9 nucleotides align to TRBD1. This CDR3 has 15 amino acids. With V trimmed by 6 bases and J by 8 bases, 10 bases remained unmatched. CDR3 protein: CASRPGTGRQEKLFF. In DNA, the CDR3 is TGTGCCAGCAGGCCCGGGACAGGGAGGCAGGAAAAACTGTTTTTT.

The chain combines TRBV6-6 with TRBJ1-2, with a possible D match to TRBD1 (5 bases). The germline gives CDR1 MNHNY, CDR2 SVGAGI (reference sequence). The CDR3 sequence is 16 residues long. The ends were cut back, 6 bases at V and 0 bases at J, with 17 bases in the middle. The CDR3 loop is CASRPRGGGTNYGYTF. The DNA for the CDR3 is TGTGCCAGCAGACCCCGGGGTGGGGGAACTAACTATGGCTACACCTTC.

This clonotype was observed a handful of times. J is TRBJ1-3 and V is TRBV18, with TRBD1 matching 9 bases. Germline values: CDR1 KGHSH, CDR2 LQKENI. The CDR3 contains 15 residues. V lost 4 bases to trimming and J lost 3 bases; unmatched junction nucleotides: 4. The CDR3 is CASSLQGAVGNTIYF. As DNA, the CDR3 is TGTGCCAGCTCACTACAGGGGGCAGTTGGAAACACCATATATTTT.

The J gene is TRBJ1-2, the V gene TRBV7-2; TRBD2 aligns across 10 bases. The DNA end is a closer match to TRBJ2-1, so the J assignment may be wrong. Germline CDR1 SGHTA, CDR2 FQGNSA. The CDR3 consists of 15 residues. The CDR3 sequence: CASSLHSGRGNEQFF. As DNA, the CDR3 is TGTGCCAGCAGCTTACACAGCGGGAGGGGCAATGAGCAGTTCTTC.

This chain joins TRBV7-9 and TRBJ1-1; no clear D gene. The germline V gene encodes CDR1 SEHNR and CDR2 FQNEAQ (reference sequence). The CDR3 length is 15 residues. V was trimmed by 5 bases and J by 1 base, leaving 14 bases between them. DNA for the CDR3: TGTGCCAGCAGCCCCGGGAGGAGGGAGAACACTGAAGCTTTCTTT. As protein: CASSPGRRENTEAFF.

The table lists this clonotype with many counts. The rearrangement uses TRBV25-1 and TRBJ1-1; no clear D gene. In germline, CDR1 is MGHDK, CDR2 SYGVNS. CDR3 length: 14 residues. V lost 1 base and J lost 6, with 12 bases in between. CDR3 bases: TGTGCCAGCAGTGAATCTACCGACTGGCCTGAAGCTTTCTTT. Its protein is CASSESTDWPEAFF.

The table lists this clonotype with many counts. This chain uses TRBV4-3 with TRBJ2-5; no clear D. Per germline, CDR1 LGHNA and CDR2 YSLEER. The CDR3 is 14 residues long. V lost 1 base to trimming and J lost 5 bases, with 11 bases between them. CDR3 residues: CASSQARASETQYF. The DNA of the CDR3 is TGCGCCAGCAGCCAAGCAAGGGCATCGGAGACCCAGTACTTC.

Worth noting for this clonotype: A read error may explain this, as a much larger clone is one base away. The chain links TRBV3-1 to TRBJ2-7; D not certain. The CDR3 totals 14 residues. Germline CDR1 and CDR2: LGHDT and YNNKEL (reference sequence). In nucleotides, the CDR3 is TGTGCCCGCAGCCTAACAGCCCTTTCCTACGAGCAGTACTTC. Protein product: CARSLTALSYEQYF.

This clonotype was seen ten or more times. V is TRBV4-1 and J is TRBJ1-6; D not resolved. The CDR3 runs 13 residues. The V gene lost 0 bases and the J gene lost 9 bases, with 6 bases spanning the gap. Germline V gene sequence: CDR1 MGHRA, CDR2 YSYEKL. The CDR3, as DNA: TGCGCCAGCAGCCAAGAATCCGTTTCACCCCTCCACTTT. Translated: CASSQESVSPLHF.

Remarks on this clonotype: One end of the junction fails to match germline, which may point to a read error. The J gene is TRBJ2-5, the V gene TRBV7-6; 8 nucleotides agree with TRBD1. The germline V gene has CDR1 SGHVS and CDR2 FNYEAQ. The CDR3 covers 15 residues. Here the CDR3 reads CASSPTGTGKEAQYF. The CDR3, as DNA: TGTGCCAGCTCACCTACCGGGACAGGAAAAGAGGCCCAGTACTTC. Variable domain in full (rest from reference TRBV7-6 and TRBJ2-5): GAGVSQSPRYKVTKRGQDVALRCDPISGHVSLYWYRQALGQGPEFLTYFNYEAQQDKSGLPNDRFSAERPEGSISTLTIQRTEQRDSAMYRCASSPTGTGKEAQYFGPGTRLLVL.